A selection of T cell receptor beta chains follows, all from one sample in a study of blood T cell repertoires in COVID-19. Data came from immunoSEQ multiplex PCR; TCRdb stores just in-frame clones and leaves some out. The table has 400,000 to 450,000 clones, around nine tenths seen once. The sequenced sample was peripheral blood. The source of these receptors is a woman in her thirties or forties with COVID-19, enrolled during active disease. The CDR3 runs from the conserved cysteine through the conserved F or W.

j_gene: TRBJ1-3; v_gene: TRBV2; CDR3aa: CASNQGLREDGNTIYF
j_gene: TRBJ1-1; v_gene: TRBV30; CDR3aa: CAWTGTGAEAFF
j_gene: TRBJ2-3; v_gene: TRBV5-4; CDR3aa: CASSSKTSGASTDTQYF
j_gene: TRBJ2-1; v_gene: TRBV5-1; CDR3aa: CASSSGLFGNEQFF
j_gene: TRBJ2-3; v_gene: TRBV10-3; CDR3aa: CARSTGATDTQYF
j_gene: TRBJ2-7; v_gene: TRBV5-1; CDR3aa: CASAEGGEQYF
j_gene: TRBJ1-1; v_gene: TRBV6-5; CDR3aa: CASKQGFTEAFF
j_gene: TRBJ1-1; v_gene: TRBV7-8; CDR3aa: CASSQRTGVNTEAFF
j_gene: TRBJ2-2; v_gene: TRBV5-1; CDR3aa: CASSFYLTGTGELFF
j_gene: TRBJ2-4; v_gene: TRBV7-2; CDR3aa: CASSLRRASGGAIQYF
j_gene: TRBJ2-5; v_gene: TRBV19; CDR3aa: CASSIGGSGQETQYF
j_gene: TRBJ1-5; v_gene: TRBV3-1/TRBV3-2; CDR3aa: CASSQDSCISNQPQHF
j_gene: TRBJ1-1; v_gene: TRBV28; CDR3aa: CASTSGLTEAFF
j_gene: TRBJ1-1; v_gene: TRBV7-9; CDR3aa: CASSRRLTGGYTEAFF
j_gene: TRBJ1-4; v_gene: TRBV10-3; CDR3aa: CARAGAKKTNEKLFF
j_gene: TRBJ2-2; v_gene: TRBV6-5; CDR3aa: CASSLGLAFTGELFF
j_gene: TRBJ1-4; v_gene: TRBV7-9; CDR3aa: CASSQHVNEKLFF
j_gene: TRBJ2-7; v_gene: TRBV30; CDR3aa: CAWSEGLVPYGQYF
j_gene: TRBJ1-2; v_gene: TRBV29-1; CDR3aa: CSVDPGYYGYTF
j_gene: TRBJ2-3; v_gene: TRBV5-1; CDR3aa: CASSRGTGVNTQYF
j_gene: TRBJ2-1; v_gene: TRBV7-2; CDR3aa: CASSTMSGRAHNEQFF
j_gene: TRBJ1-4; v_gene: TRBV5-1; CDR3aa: CASSRDRLNEKLFF
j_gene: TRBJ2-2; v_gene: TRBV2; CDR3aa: CASSLFGTGNTGELFF
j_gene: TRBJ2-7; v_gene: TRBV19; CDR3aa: CASSIQLADYEQYF
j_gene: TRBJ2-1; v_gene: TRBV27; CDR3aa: CASSQGQGKLF
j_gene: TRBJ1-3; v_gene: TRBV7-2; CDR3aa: CASSPYGVAGNTIYF
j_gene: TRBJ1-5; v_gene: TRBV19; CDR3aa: CASSLGTAHSNQPQHF
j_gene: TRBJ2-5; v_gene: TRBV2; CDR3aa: CASGAGTSGSKVTQYF
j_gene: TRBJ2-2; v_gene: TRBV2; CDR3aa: CASPDRNTGELFF
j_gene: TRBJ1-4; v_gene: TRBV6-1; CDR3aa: CASSERGQGGKLFF
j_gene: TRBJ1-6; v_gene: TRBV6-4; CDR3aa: CASSDTAGNSPLHF
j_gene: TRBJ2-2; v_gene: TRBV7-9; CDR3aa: CASSYLTGELFF
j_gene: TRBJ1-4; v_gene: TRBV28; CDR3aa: CASSPAGGNEKLFF
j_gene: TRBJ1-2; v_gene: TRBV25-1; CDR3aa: CATRGVGGSDGYTF
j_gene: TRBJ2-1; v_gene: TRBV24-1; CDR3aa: CATSALGGDNEQFF
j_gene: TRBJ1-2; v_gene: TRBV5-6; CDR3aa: CASSPDRLTNYGYTF
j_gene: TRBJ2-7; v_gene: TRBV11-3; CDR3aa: CASSPRDRDYEQYF
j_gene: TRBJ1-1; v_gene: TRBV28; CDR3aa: CASSQGQMNTEAFF
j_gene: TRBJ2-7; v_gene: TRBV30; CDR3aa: CAWSVKTSGAYLRYF
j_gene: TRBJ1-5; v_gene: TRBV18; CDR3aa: CASSPGTASNQPQHF
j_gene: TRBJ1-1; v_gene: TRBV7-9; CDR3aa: CASSLGQGDTEAFF
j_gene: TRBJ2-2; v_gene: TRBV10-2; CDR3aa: CASRGQGNTGELFF
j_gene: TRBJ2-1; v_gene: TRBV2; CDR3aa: CASSDLARQPNNEQFF
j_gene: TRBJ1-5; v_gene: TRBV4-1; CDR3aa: CASSPHTSNQPQHF
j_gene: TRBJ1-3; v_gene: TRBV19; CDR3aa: CASSPGTGSSGNTIYF
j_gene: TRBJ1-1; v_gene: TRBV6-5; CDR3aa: CASSPRGQIAEAFF
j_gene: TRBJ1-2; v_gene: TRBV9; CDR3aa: CASSVATGGYGYTF
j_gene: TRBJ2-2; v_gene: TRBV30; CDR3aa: CAWGRRGGPLTGELFF
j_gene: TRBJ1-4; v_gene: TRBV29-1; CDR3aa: CSADRGGEKLFF
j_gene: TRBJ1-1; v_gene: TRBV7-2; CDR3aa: CASIPYLGQARNTEAFF
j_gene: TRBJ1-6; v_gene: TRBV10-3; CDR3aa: CAISEQGSSPLHF
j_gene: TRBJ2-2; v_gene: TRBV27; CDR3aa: CASTGYRGPNTGELFF
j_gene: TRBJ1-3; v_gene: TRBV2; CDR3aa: CASSDAQVGNTIYF